A single T cell receptor beta chain is shown here with its context. Each sample's input was approximately 0.25 ug genomic DNA, 30,000 to 45,000 genome equivalents. These data come from a study of T cell clusters in autoimmune cytopenias. One tube held mixed TRB-A and TRB-B primer pools for touch-down PCR. After re-calling the multiplex PCR reads, TCRdb lists one entry per CDR3 protein, DNA absent. This sample's table reports about 6,300 distinct CDR3 sequences. The germline CDR1 and CDR2 sequences are SGHNT and YENEEA. CDR3 size: 13 residues. These data also featured in a second study, about T cell repertoires in aging, cancer and after chemotherapy. Turning to that study: Six age groups, ranging from 30 or younger to 70 or older, included the donors. Age-matched healthy donors had significantly more diverse, less clonal blood TCR repertoires than untreated cancer patients.

The sequenced sample consisted of peripheral blood. The chain is built from TRBV11-3 and TRBJ2-5; TCRdb names TRBD1, which stays unverified in the absence of DNA. This clonotype was obtained from a human donor in good health. The chain's CDR3 is CASSLGRVETQYF.